The following is a TCR beta chain sequence with its context. Its antigen is undetermined. This entry comes from a study of identical twins. Whole-study findings and limits: With monozygotic twins, out-of-frame TCR alpha sharing exceeded what models estimated. A lower insertion count was a feature of abundant cord blood beta clonotypes, with no such feature in memory repertoires. Twins' surplus sharing was weaker for beta out-of-frame sequences.

Each cDNA held unique molecular identifiers, and template switching gave it a universal primer site. A single record per CDR3 protein comes from TCRdb applying MiXCR to the 5' RACE reads. Among approximately 700,000 distinct CDR3 sequences listed, less than 7% were seen once. CDR1 KGHDR and CDR2 SFDVKD come from the germline V gene. Trimming removed 7 bases at V and 1 base at J, with 15 bases between. This CDR3 is built from 16 residues. This receptor was taken from a man aged 18 to 29 in good health. J is TRBJ2-2 and V is TRBV24-1, with D perhaps matching TRBD2 (6 bases). Sequencing input: naive T cells sorted from blood. Here the CDR3 DNA reads TGTGCCACCAGGGGATCTCTAGCGAAGAACACCGGGGAGCTGTTTTTT. It codes for CATRGSLAKNTGELFF.